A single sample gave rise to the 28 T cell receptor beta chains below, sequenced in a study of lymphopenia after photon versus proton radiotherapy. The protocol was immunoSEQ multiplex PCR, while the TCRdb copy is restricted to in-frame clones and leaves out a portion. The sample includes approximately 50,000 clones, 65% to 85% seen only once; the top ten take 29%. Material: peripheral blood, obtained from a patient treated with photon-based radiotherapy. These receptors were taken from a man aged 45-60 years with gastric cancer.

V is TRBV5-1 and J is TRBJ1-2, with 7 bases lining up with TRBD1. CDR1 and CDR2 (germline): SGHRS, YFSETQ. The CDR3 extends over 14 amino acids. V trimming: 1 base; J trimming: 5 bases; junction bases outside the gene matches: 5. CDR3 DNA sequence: TGCGCCAGCAGCTTGTCCGGGACAGCTTATGGCTACACCTTC. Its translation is CASSLSGTAYGYTF.

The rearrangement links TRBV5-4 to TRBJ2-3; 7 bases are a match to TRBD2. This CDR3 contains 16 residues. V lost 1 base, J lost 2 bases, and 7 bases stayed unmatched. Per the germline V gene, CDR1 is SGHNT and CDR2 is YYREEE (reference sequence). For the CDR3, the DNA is TGTGCCAGCAGCTTGCGCTGGACTAGTCCCACAGATACGCAGTATTTT. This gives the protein CASSLRWTSPTDTQYF.

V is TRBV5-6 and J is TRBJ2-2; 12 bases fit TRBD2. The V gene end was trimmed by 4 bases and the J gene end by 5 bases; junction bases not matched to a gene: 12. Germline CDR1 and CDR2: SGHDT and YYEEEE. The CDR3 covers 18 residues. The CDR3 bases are TGTGCCAGCAGCCAAGCTAGCGGGAGGGCCTTTGGAACCGGGGAGCTGTTTTTT. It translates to CASSQASGRAFGTGELFF.

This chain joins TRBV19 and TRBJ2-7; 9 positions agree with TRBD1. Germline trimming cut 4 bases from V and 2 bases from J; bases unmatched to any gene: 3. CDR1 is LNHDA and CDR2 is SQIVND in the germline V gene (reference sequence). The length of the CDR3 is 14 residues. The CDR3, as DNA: TGTGCCAGTAGTACGGGACAGGGCACCTACGAGCAGTACTTC. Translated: CASSTGQGTYEQYF.

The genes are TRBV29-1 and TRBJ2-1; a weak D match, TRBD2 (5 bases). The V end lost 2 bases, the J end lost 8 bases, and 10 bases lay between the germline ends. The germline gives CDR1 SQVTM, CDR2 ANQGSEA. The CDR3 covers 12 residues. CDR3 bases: TGCAGCGTTGAACCGGGGTACGATGAGCAGTTCTTC. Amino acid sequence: CSVEPGYDEQFF.

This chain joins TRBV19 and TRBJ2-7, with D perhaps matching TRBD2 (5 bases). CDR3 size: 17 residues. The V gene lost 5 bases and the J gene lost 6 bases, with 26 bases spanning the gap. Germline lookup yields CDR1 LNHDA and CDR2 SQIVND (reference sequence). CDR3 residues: CASSPLSSGLGVGEQYF. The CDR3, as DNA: TGTGCCAGTAGTCCCCTATCTAGTGGACTTGGGGTCGGCGAGCAGTACTTC.

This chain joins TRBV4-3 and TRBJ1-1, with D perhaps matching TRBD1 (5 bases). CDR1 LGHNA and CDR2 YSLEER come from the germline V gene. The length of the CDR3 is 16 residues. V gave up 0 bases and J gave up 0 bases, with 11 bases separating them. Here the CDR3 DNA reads TGCGCCAGCAGCCAAGACTCCGGGGACCTGAACACTGAAGCTTTCTTT. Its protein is CASSQDSGDLNTEAFF.

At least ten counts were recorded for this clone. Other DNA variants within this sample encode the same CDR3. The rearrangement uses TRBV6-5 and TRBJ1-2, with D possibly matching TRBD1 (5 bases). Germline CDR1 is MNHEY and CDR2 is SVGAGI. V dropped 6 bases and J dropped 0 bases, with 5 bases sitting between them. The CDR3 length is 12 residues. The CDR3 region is CASRDTNYGYTF. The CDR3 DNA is TGTGCCAGCAGGGACACTAACTATGGCTACACCTTC.

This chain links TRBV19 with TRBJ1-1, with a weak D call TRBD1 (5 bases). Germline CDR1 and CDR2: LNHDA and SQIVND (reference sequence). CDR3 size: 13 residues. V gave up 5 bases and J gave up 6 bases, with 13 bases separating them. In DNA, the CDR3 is TGTGCCAGTAGTGTCAGGGATGGTGCTGAAGCTTTCTTT. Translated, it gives CASSVRDGAEAFF.

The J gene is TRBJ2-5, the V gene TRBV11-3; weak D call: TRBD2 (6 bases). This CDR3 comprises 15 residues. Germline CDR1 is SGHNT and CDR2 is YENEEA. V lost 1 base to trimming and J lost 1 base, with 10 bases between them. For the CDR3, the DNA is TGTGCCAGCAGCTTAGGCGGGGCGTTCCAAGAGACCCAGTACTTC. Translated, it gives CASSLGGAFQETQYF.

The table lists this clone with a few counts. The CDR3 reads CASSPGLAGRRGYEQYF. The CDR3 DNA follows: TGCGCCAGCAGTCCGGGACTAGCGGGCCGAAGGGGCTACGAGCAGTACTTC. The V call is TRBV4-1, the J call TRBJ2-7; 12 bases match TRBD2. The CDR3 runs to 17 residues. V lost 6 bases and J lost 3; bases outside the gene matches: 12. CDR1 is MGHRA, CDR2 YSYEKL, per germline.

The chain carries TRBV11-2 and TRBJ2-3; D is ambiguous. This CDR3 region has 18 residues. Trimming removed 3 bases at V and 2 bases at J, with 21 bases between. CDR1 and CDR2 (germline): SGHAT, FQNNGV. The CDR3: CASSFPDLFALYTDTQYF. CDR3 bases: TGTGCCAGCAGCTTCCCCGACCTTTTCGCCCTATACACAGATACGCAGTATTTT.

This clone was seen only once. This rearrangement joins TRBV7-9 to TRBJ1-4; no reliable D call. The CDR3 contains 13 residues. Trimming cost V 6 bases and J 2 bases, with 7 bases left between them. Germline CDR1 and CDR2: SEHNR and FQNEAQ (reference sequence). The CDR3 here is CASSSDTNEKLFF. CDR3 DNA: TGTGCCAGCAGTTCTGATACTAATGAAAAACTGTTTTTT. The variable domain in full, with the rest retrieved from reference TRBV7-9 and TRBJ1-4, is DTGVSQNPRHKITKRGQNVTFRCDPISEHNRLYWYRQTLGQGPEFLTYFQNEAQLEKSRLLSDRFSAERPKGSFSTLEIQRTEQGDSAMYLCASSSDTNEKLFFGSGTQLSVL.

The chain's CDR3 is CASSRMGQNTEAFF. CDR3 DNA: TGTGCCAGCAGCCGGATGGGACAGAACACTGAAGCTTTCTTT. The rearrangement uses TRBV5-4 and TRBJ1-1; tentative D call: TRBD1 (6 bases). The CDR3 is 14 residues long. Germline loops: CDR1 SGHNT, CDR2 YYREEE (reference sequence). V lost 4 bases and J 1 base, leaving 11 bases between the germline ends.

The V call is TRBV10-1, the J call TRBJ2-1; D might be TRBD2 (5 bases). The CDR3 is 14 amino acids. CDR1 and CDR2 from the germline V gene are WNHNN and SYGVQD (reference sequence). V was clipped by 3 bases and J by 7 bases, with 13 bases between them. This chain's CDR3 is CASSDVGVKNEQFF. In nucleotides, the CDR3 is TGCGCCAGCAGTGACGTGGGAGTGAAGAATGAGCAGTTCTTC.

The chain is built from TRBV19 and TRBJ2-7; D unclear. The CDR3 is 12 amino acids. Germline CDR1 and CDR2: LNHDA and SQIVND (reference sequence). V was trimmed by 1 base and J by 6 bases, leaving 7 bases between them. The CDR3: CASSIGSTEQYF. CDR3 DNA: TGTGCCAGTAGTATAGGGTCGACCGAGCAGTACTTC.

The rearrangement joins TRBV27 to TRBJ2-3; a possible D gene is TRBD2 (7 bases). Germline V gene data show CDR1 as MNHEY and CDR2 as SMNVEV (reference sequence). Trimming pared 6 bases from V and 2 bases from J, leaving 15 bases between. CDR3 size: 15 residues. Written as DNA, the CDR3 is TGTGCCAGCAGCCGAGGGGGGAGGGACACAGATACGCAGTATTTT. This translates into CASSRGGRDTDTQYF.

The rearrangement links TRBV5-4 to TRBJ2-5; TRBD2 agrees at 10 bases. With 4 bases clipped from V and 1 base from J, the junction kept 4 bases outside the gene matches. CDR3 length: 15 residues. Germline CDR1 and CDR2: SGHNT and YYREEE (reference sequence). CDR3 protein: CASSPSGSPQETQYF. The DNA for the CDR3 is TGTGCCAGCAGCCCTAGCGGGAGCCCCCAAGAGACCCAGTACTTC.

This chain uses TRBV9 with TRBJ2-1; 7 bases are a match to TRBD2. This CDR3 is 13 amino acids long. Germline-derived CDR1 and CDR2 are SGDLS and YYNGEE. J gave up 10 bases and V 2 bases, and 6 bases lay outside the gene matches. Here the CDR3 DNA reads TGTGCCAGCAGCGTTGGCGGGAGAAAGGAGCAGTTCTTC. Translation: CASSVGGRKEQFF.

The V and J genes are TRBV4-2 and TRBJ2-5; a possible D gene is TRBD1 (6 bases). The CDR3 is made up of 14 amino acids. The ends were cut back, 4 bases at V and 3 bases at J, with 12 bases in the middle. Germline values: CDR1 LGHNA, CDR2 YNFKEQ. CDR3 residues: CASSLRQVEETQYF. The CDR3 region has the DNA TGTGCCAGCAGCCTCCGACAGGTCGAAGAGACCCAGTACTTC.

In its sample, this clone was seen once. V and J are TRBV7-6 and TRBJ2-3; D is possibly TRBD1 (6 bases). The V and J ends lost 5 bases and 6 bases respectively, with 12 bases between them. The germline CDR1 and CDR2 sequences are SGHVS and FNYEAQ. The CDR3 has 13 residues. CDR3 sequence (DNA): TGTGCCAGCAGCACTCGCGACAGGGATACGCAGTATTTT. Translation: CASSTRDRDTQYF.

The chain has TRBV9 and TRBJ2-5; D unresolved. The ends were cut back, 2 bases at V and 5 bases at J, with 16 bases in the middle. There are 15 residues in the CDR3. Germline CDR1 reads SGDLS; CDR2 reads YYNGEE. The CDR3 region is CASSVQGQSFETQYF. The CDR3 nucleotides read TGTGCCAGCAGCGTCCAAGGGCAAAGTTTTGAGACCCAGTACTTC.

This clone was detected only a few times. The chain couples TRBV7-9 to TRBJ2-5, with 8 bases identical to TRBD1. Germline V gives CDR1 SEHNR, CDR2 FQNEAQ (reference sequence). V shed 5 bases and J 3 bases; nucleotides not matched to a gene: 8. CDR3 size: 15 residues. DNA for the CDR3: TGTGCCAGCAGCGTCGGGACAGGAAGGGAAGAGACCCAGTACTTC. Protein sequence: CASSVGTGREETQYF.

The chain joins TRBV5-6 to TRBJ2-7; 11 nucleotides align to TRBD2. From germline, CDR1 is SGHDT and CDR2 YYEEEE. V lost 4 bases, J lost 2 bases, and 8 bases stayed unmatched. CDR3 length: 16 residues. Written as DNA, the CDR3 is TGTGCCAGCAGCGGTCGTGAGGGACTAGCGGCCTACGAGCAGTACTTC. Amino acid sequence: CASSGREGLAAYEQYF.

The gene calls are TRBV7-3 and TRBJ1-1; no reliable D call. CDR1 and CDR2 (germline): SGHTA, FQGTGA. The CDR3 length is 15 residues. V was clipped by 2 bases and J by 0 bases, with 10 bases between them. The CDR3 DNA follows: TGTGCCAGCAGCTTAGGAGGGCGATTGAACACTGAAGCTTTCTTT. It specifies CASSLGGRLNTEAFF. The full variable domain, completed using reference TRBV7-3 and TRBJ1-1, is GAGVSQTPSNKVTEKGKYVELRCDPISGHTALYWYRQSLGQGPEFLIYFQGTGAADDSGLPNDRFFAVRPEGSVSTLKIQRTERGDSAVYLCASSLGGRLNTEAFFGQGTRLTVV.

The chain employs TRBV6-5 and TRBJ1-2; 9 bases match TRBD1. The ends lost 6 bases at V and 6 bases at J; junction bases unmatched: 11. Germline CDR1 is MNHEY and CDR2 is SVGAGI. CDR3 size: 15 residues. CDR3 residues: CASSTTRDRADGYTF. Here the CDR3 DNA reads TGTGCCAGCAGCACAACTCGGGACAGGGCGGATGGCTACACCTTC.

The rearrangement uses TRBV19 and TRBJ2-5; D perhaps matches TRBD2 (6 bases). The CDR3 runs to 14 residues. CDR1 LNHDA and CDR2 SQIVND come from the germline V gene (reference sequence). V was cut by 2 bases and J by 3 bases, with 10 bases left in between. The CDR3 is CASSIIGGEETQYF. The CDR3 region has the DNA TGTGCCAGTAGTATAATCGGCGGGGAAGAGACCCAGTACTTC. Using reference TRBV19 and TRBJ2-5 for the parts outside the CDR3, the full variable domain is DGGITQSPKYLFRKEGQNVTLSCEQNLNHDAMYWYRQDPGQGLRLIYYSQIVNDFQKGDIAEGYSVSREKKESFPLTVTSAQKNPTAFYLCASSIIGGEETQYFGPGTRLLVL.

Here the CDR3 DNA reads TGCGCCAGCAGCGGACAGGTCGGAGGGGATACGCAGTATTTT. This sequence encodes CASSGQVGGDTQYF. V is TRBV10-1 and J is TRBJ2-3; weak D call: TRBD1 (7 bases). Per germline, CDR1 WNHNN and CDR2 SYGVQD (reference sequence). The CDR3 runs 14 residues. V lost 6 bases and J lost 6, with 16 bases in between.